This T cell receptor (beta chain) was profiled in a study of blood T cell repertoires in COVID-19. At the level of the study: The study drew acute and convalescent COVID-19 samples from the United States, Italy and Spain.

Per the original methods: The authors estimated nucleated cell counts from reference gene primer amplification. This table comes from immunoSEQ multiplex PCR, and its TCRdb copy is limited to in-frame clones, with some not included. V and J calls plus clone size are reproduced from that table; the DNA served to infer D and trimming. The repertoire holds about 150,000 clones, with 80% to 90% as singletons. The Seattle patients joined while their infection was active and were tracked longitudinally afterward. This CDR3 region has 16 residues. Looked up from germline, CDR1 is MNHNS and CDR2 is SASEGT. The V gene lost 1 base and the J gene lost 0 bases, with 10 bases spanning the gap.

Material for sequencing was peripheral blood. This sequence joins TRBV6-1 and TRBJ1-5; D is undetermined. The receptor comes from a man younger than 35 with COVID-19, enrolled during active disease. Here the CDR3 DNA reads TGTGCCAGCAGTGAAGAGGCAGGCTATAGCAATCAGCCCCAGCATTTT. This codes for CASSEEAGYSNQPQHF.